This is a list of T cell receptor beta chains from one sample in a study of stem cell transplantation in POMP-related autoinflammatory disease. Profiled with immunoSEQ multiplex PCR; TCRdb holds only in-frame clones, not every one. The table records some 4,900 clones, 92% of them present only once. The source was CD8+ T cells from PBMCs, collected after stem cell transplantation. These receptors all stem from a human patient with POMP-related autoinflammation and immune dysregulation (PRAID). Some T cells may be provided by the graft donor. CDR3s include the opening cysteine and the closing phenylalanine or tryptophan. D genes are given only for firm matches. Where a row states a size, it is once, few, many or the class of an expanded clone; other rows omit it.

>TRBJ1-6|TRBD1|TRBV4-1|few
CASRGQQNSPLHF
TGCGCCAGCAGGGGACAGCAGAATTCACCCCTCCACTTT
>TRBJ2-7|NA|TRBV30|NA
CAWSAAGPYEQYF
TGTGCCTGGAGTGCCGCAGGGCCCTACGAGCAGTACTTC
>TRBJ2-3|NA|TRBV11-2|NA
CASSLNPDTQYF
TGTGCCAGCAGCCTCAACCCAGATACGCAGTATTTT
>TRBJ2-1|NA|TRBV6-2/TRBV6-3|NA
CASSYSGAHEQFF
TGTGCCAGCAGTTACTCAGGAGCTCATGAGCAGTTCTTC
>TRBJ2-1|TRBD2|TRBV5-1|NA
CASRWTSGRANNEQFF
TGCGCCAGCAGATGGACTAGCGGGAGGGCAAACAATGAGCAGTTCTTC
>TRBJ2-2|NA|TRBV4-3|NA
CASSQAKYSPGELFF
TGCGCCAGCAGCCAAGCAAAATACAGCCCCGGGGAGCTGTTTTTT
>TRBJ1-3|NA|TRBV4-2|NA
CASSQGRAGNTIYF
TGTGCCAGCAGCCAAGGCAGGGCTGGAAACACCATATATTTT
>TRBJ1-1|TRBD1|TRBV7-9|NA
CASSIGTGVENTEAFF
TGTGCCAGCAGCATCGGGACAGGGGTTGAGAACACTGAAGCTTTCTTT
>TRBJ2-7|TRBD2|TRBV7-8|NA
CASSSGRMSYEQYF
TGTGCCAGCAGTAGCGGGAGGATGTCCTACGAGCAGTACTTC
>TRBJ2-3|TRBD1|TRBV7-2|NA
CASSLTGVHTDTQYF
TGTGCCAGCAGCTTGACAGGGGTTCACACAGATACGCAGTATTTT
>TRBJ2-4|NA|TRBV27|NA
CASSPRVWGNIQYF
TGTGCCAGCAGTCCCCGGGTCTGGGGAAACATTCAGTACTTC
>TRBJ1-1|TRBD1|TRBV11-3|NA
CASSWDRGISIGTEAFF
TGTGCCAGCAGCTGGGACAGGGGCATCTCGATTGGCACTGAAGCTTTCTTT
>TRBJ1-1|NA|TRBV19|NA
CASSIDYSVDGTEAFF
TGTGCCAGTAGTATAGATTACTCCGTGGACGGCACTGAAGCTTTCTTT
>TRBJ2-7|NA|TRBV7-9|NA
CASSHRATFYEQYF
TGTGCCAGCAGTCACAGGGCGACCTTCTACGAGCAGTACTTC
>TRBJ2-5|TRBD1|TRBV3-1/TRBV3-2|NA
CASSQVVSGKGQSYQETQYF
TGTGCCAGCAGCCAAGTCGTATCAGGTAAGGGACAGAGTTACCAAGAGACCCAGTACTTC
>TRBJ1-5|NA|TRBV2|few
CASSEVDGNSNQPQHF
TGTGCCAGCAGTGAGGTCGACGGAAATAGCAATCAGCCCCAGCATTTT
>TRBJ2-7|NA|TRBV30|once
CAWSTRDNYEQYF
TGTGCCTGGAGTACCCGGGACAACTACGAGCAGTACTTC
>TRBJ1-2|TRBD1|TRBV11-2|NA
CASSLSGDRSNYGYTF
TGTGCCAGCAGCTTATCAGGGGACAGATCGAACTATGGCTACACCTTC
>TRBJ1-5|NA|TRBV30|NA
CAWNSLRTQPQHF
TGTGCCTGGAATTCACTACGAACCCAGCCCCAGCATTTT
>TRBJ2-1|TRBD2|TRBV27|NA
CASSLSGSYNEQFF
TGTGCCAGCAGTTTGAGCGGGAGTTACAATGAGCAGTTCTTC
>TRBJ2-3|NA|TRBV12-3/TRBV12-4|NA
CASSSFADTQYF
TGTGCCAGCAGTTCTTTTGCAGATACGCAGTATTTT
>TRBJ2-5|NA|TRBV13|NA
CASSSPLQETQYF
TGTGCCAGCAGCTCTCCGTTACAAGAGACCCAGTACTTC
>TRBJ2-7|TRBD1|TRBV4-2|NA
CASSQDLGQGAGEQYF
TGTGCCAGCAGCCAAGACTTAGGACAGGGGGCCGGGGAGCAGTACTTC
>TRBJ2-7|NA|TRBV27|NA
CASSLSDSPGDEQYF
TGTGCCAGCAGTTTATCGGACTCCCCCGGGGACGAGCAGTACTTC
>TRBJ1-5|NA|TRBV4-3|once
CASSQDLGFGQPQHF
TGCGCCAGCAGCCAAGATTTAGGTTTCGGGCAGCCCCAGCATTTT
>TRBJ2-1|TRBD2|TRBV19|NA
CASSIVGLAGGYNEQFF
TGTGCCAGTAGTATAGTCGGACTAGCGGGAGGCTACAATGAGCAGTTCTTC
>TRBJ2-7|TRBD1|TRBV19|NA
CASSIAGGPHEQYF
TGTGCCAGTAGTATAGCAGGGGGTCCCCACGAGCAGTACTTC
>TRBJ1-2|TRBD1|TRBV5-1|few
CASSSGQGDGYTF
TGCGCCAGCAGCTCGGGACAGGGGGACGGCTACACCTTC
>TRBJ2-7|NA|TRBV6-5|NA
CASSYSDGQPYEQYF
TGTGCCAGCAGTTACTCGGACGGACAGCCCTACGAGCAGTACTTC
>TRBJ1-6|NA|TRBV5-5|NA
CASSLNPGDSPLHF
TGTGCCAGCAGCTTGAACCCAGGGGATTCACCCCTCCACTTT
>TRBJ2-2|TRBD2|TRBV27|NA
CASRPPGGYTGELFF
TGTGCCAGCCGCCCCCCGGGAGGGTACACCGGGGAGCTGTTTTTT
>TRBJ1-1|TRBD1|TRBV9|NA
CASSVGDRANTEAFF
TGTGCCAGCAGCGTAGGGGACAGGGCCAACACTGAAGCTTTCTTT
>TRBJ2-5|NA|TRBV7-9|NA
CASSLGRAGGQETQYF
TGTGCCAGCAGCTTGGGGAGAGCTGGTGGCCAAGAGACCCAGTACTTC
>TRBJ2-5|TRBD2|TRBV7-3|NA
CASSPGTSNQETQYF
TGTGCCAGCAGCCCCGGGACTAGCAACCAAGAGACCCAGTACTTC
>TRBJ2-7|NA|TRBV11-2|NA
CASSLGPPPDYEQYF
TGTGCCAGCAGCTTAGGGCCCCCTCCTGACTACGAGCAGTACTTC
>TRBJ2-2|NA|TRBV9|NA
CASSAPKEGADTGELFF
TGTGCCAGCAGCGCACCCAAGGAGGGGGCGGACACCGGGGAGCTGTTTTTT
>TRBJ2-2|NA|TRBV9|NA
CASRGPANTGELFF
TGTGCCAGCAGGGGCCCCGCGAACACCGGGGAGCTGTTTTTT
>TRBJ1-1|NA|TRBV19|few
CASNLGHTEAFF
TGTGCCAGTAACCTCGGACATACTGAAGCTTTCTTT
>TRBJ2-1|NA|TRBV4-3|NA
CASSQALGIVSNEQFF
TGCGCCAGCAGCCAAGCTTTAGGCATAGTCAGCAATGAGCAGTTCTTC
>TRBJ2-1|NA|TRBV2|NA
CASSGGNEQFF
TGTGCCAGCAGTGGGGGCAATGAGCAGTTCTTC
>TRBJ2-2|NA|TRBV5-6|NA
CASSLGAGTGELFF
TGTGCCAGCAGCTTGGGGGCGGGCACCGGGGAGCTGTTTTTT